The 32 T cell receptor beta chains below all came from one sample that was sequenced in a study of T cells in Graves' hyperthyroidism and ophthalmopathy. RNA transcripts gave rise to amplified TCR beta CDR3 regions. HTBI primers were the set used in a first-round RT-PCR of the TCR CDR3. MiXCR was run by TCRdb on the multiplex PCR reads, yielding one entry per CDR3 protein. Of 300,000 to 450,000 distinct CDR3 sequences listed, roughly 18% were seen once; the top ten hold roughly two fifths. The sequencing input was blood. Receptors were obtained from a man between 18 and 35 years old with Graves' ophthalmopathy.

The chain employs TRBV19 and TRBJ1-2; D ambiguous. V gave up 6 bases and J gave up 6 bases, with 11 bases separating them. Germline CDR1 LNHDA, CDR2 SQIVND (reference sequence). The CDR3 sequence is 12 residues long. In nucleotides, the CDR3 is TGTGCCAGTAGAAACAGAACCCATGGCTACACCTTC. As protein: CASRNRTHGYTF.

This clonotype was observed many times. The V call is TRBV18, the J call TRBJ2-7; 10 nucleotides align to TRBD1. CDR1 is KGHSH and CDR2 is LQKENI in the germline V gene. CDR3 length equals 14 residues. V dropped 8 bases and J dropped 3; count of bases not matched to a gene: 7. CDR3 sequence: CASTRDRGYYEQYF. DNA for the CDR3: TGTGCCAGCACCCGGGACAGGGGATACTACGAGCAGTACTTC.

The chain links TRBV6-1 to TRBJ1-3, with D possibly TRBD1 on 5 matching bases. This CDR3 has 14 residues. The germline V gene encodes CDR1 MNHNS and CDR2 SASEGT. Trimming removed 6 bases from V and 0 bases from J, with 9 bases in between. Here the CDR3 reads CASRGLTSGNTIYF. In nucleotides, the CDR3 is TGTGCCAGCAGGGGACTGACCTCTGGAAACACCATATATTTT.

CDR3 nucleotide sequence: TGTGCCAGCAGCGAAACCGGGACTAGCGGGGGGGCCTCAGATGAGCAGTTCTTC. Protein product: CASSETGTSGGASDEQFF. V gene TRBV7-3 combines with J gene TRBJ2-1; 16 bases line up with TRBD2. CDR1 is SGHTA, CDR2 FQGTGA, per germline. Trimming removed 5 bases from V and 8 bases from J; junction bases left unmatched: 12. The CDR3 length is 18 residues.

This clonotype came up many times. The chain recombines TRBV3-1 with TRBJ2-2; TRBD1 agrees at 7 bases. The length of the CDR3 is 14 residues. V lost 4 bases to trimming and J lost 9 bases; unmatched junction nucleotides: 8. Germline CDR1 reads LGHDT; CDR2 reads YNNKEL (reference sequence). CDR3 protein: CASSRPRDSRELFF. The CDR3, as DNA: TGTGCCAGCAGCCGCCCCCGGGACAGTAGGGAGCTGTTTTTT.

The chain carries TRBV6-1 and TRBJ1-5, with D unresolved. The CDR3 loop spans 15 amino acids. V gave up 2 bases and J gave up 9 bases, with 17 bases separating them. The germline CDR1 and CDR2 sequences are MNHNS and SASEGT. The CDR3 DNA is TGTGCCAGCAGTGAAAATTCCCATTCTCCTCGGCCCCAGCATTTT. Its protein product is CASSENSHSPRPQHF.

This clonotype came up many times. The chain employs TRBV5-1 and TRBJ1-5, with 9 bases identical to TRBD1. With V trimmed by 1 base and J by 8 bases, 4 bases remained unmatched. Germline-derived CDR1 and CDR2 are SGHRS and YFSETQ. The CDR3 is 14 amino acids. CDR3: CASSLTGGAEPQHF. The DNA for the CDR3 is TGCGCCAGCAGCTTGACAGGGGGCGCGGAGCCCCAGCATTTT.

This clonotype was observed once. The chain is built from TRBV20-1 and TRBJ1-2; 9 bases fit TRBD1. The V gene end was trimmed by 5 bases and the J gene end by 8 bases; junction bases not matched to a gene: 12. Germline values: CDR1 DFQATT, CDR2 SNEGSKA (reference sequence). This CDR3 is 14 amino acids long. The CDR3 nucleotides read TGCAGTGCTGGTCCGGGACAGGGAATCGACGGCTACACCTTC. As protein: CSAGPGQGIDGYTF.

This clonotype was detected many times. The chain employs TRBV12-3 or TRBV12-4 and TRBJ2-7, with TRBD1 matching over 7 bases. The CDR3 is 13 residues long. V trimming: 6 bases; J trimming: 6 bases; junction bases outside the gene matches: 8. CDR3 protein: CASSPTGQGEQYF. CDR3 in DNA: TGTGCCAGCAGCCCGACAGGGCAGGGCGAGCAGTACTTC.

This clonotype showed up many times. This chain joins TRBV2 and TRBJ2-7; D ambiguous. Trimming cost V 7 bases and J 0 bases, with 10 bases left between them. The CDR3 consists of 13 residues. Per germline, CDR1 SNHLY and CDR2 FYNNEI. Here the CDR3 reads CASTVLGSYEQYF. The DNA for the CDR3 is TGTGCCAGCACCGTCTTGGGCTCCTACGAGCAGTACTTC.

A few counts support this clonotype. The chain links TRBV24-1 to TRBJ1-2, with D unresolved. The germline V gene has CDR1 KGHDR and CDR2 SFDVKD. V shed 8 bases and J shed 4 bases, with 16 bases lying between them. The CDR3 is 14 amino acids. The CDR3 is CATTKVEGVYGYTF. The CDR3 DNA sequence: TGTGCCACCACTAAAGTGGAGGGAGTCTATGGCTACACCTTC.

This clonotype appeared a few times. The gene calls are TRBV6-2 or TRBV6-3 and TRBJ2-3; TRBD2 aligns across 7 bases. Per germline, CDR1 MNHEY and CDR2 SVGEGT. The CDR3 is 14 residues long. The V and J ends lost 5 bases and 4 bases, in that order; junction bases with no gene match: 6. The CDR3 nucleotides are TGTGCCAGCAGTCACCTCCGGGGGGCAGATACGCAGTATTTT. This gives the protein CASSHLRGADTQYF.

This clonotype was detected many times. The chain uses TRBV10-3 and TRBJ2-2; 10 bases map to TRBD2. V shed 10 bases, J shed 2 bases, and the junction held 7 bases outside the gene matches. Germline CDR1 reads ENHRY; CDR2 reads SYGVKD. The CDR3 contains 15 residues. For the CDR3, the DNA is TGTGCCACCCAAACTAGCGGGGACAACACCGGGGAGCTGTTTTTT. Translating it yields CATQTSGDNTGELFF.

This clonotype was observed at least ten times. The chain couples TRBV6-1 to TRBJ2-1, with 8 nucleotides matching TRBD1. The ends lost 6 bases at V and 6 bases at J; junction bases unmatched: 7. The germline V gene has CDR1 MNHNS and CDR2 SASEGT. The CDR3 is made up of 14 amino acids. The CDR3 sequence: CASSKGQVINEQFF. Written as DNA, the CDR3 is TGTGCCAGCAGCAAGGGACAGGTAATCAATGAGCAGTTCTTC.

This clonotype was counted at least ten times. The J gene is TRBJ2-5, the V gene TRBV12-3 or TRBV12-4, with TRBD2 matching 14 bases. This CDR3 is built from 17 residues. V gave up 6 bases and J gave up 7 bases; unmatched junction bases: 13. The CDR3 coding sequence is TGTGCCAGCAGGGGACTAGCGGGGGACGCCCCAGGGGGGACCCAGTACTTC. This codes for CASRGLAGDAPGGTQYF.

As to this clonotype: A much larger clone differs from this one at a single base, so this may be a read error. This chain joins TRBV2 and TRBJ1-2; D call uncertain. The CDR3 is 14 residues long. CDR1 is SNHLY and CDR2 is FYNNEI in the germline V gene. CDR3 DNA: TGTGCCAGCAGTGAAGAGGGCCAGGACTATAGCTACACCTTC. The encoded protein is CASSEEGQDYSYTF.

This clonotype was seen a single time. This chain uses TRBV11-2 with TRBJ2-1, with D perhaps TRBD2 (5 bases). Trimming took off 1 base at V and 4 bases at J, with 11 bases between the two ends. Per the germline V gene, CDR1 is SGHAT and CDR2 is FQNNGV. The CDR3 is 15 residues long. The CDR3 DNA reads as TGTGCCAGCAGCTTAGGAGGGCCGGTATACAATGAGCAGTTCTTC. Translated: CASSLGGPVYNEQFF.

About this clonotype: One end of the junction varies from germline; a read error may be responsible. The chain couples TRBV7-9 to TRBJ2-1, with a weak D call TRBD2 (7 bases). This CDR3 comprises 14 residues. Germline lookup yields CDR1 SEHNR and CDR2 FQNEAQ (reference sequence). CDR3 loop: CANSPKGEGNEQFF. The CDR3 DNA reads TGTGCCAACAGCCCTAAGGGGGAGGGCAATGAGCAGTTCTTC. Drawing the rest from reference TRBV7-9 and TRBJ2-1, the complete variable domain is DTGVSQNPRHKITKRGQNVTFRCDPISEHNRLYWYRQTLGQGPEFLTYFQNEAQLEKSRLLSDRFSAERPKGSFSTLEIQRTEQGDSAMYLCANSPKGEGNEQFFGPGTRLTVL.

The chain is built from TRBV7-2 and TRBJ2-2, with TRBD1 matching 10 bases. CDR1 and CDR2 (germline): SGHTA, FQGNSA. Unmatched junction bases numbered 6, after V lost 1 base and J lost 4 bases. The CDR3 spans 17 residues. The CDR3 spells CASSLVGDRGPTGELFF. CDR3 sequence (DNA): TGTGCCAGCAGCTTAGTGGGGGACAGGGGTCCCACCGGGGAGCTGTTTTTT.

This clonotype has only a few counts. The chain joins TRBV6-1 to TRBJ2-7, with 7 bases aligning to TRBD1. Germline V lookup: CDR1 MNHNS, CDR2 SASEGT. V shed 6 bases, J shed 2 bases, and the junction held 7 bases outside the gene matches. The CDR3 runs to 14 residues. The CDR3 is CASRKTGFTYEQYF. The DNA of the CDR3 is TGTGCCAGCAGGAAGACAGGGTTCACCTACGAGCAGTACTTC.

Ten or more counts support this clonotype. The J gene is TRBJ2-1, the V gene TRBV11-2; the D call may be TRBD1 or TRBD2 (5 bases each). The CDR3 runs to 14 residues. The V and J ends lost 5 bases and 10 bases respectively, with 18 bases between them. Germline V CDR1 and CDR2: SGHAT, FQNNGV. The CDR3 coding sequence is TGTGCCAGCAGCCTACTTACGGGGCGATTCGAGCAGTTCTTC. Residues: CASSLLTGRFEQFF.

The J gene is TRBJ2-5, the V gene TRBV6-2 or TRBV6-3, with a possible D match to TRBD1 (6 bases). The CDR3 is 13 amino acids. CDR1 and CDR2 (germline): MNHEY, SVGEGT. Trimming left V 5 bases short and J 9 bases short, with 16 bases between. The CDR3 bases are TGTGCCAGCAGTGGGGGACACCCGAGGGCCCAGTACTTC. Translating gives CASSGGHPRAQYF.

This clonotype was observed at least ten times. The V call is TRBV27, the J call TRBJ1-2; tentatively, D is TRBD1 (5 bases). This CDR3 spans 15 amino acids. The V end was cut by 3 bases, the J end by 4 bases, with 15 bases between. Germline loops: CDR1 MNHEY, CDR2 SMNVEV (reference sequence). CDR3 sequence: CASSFGRREGYGYTF. As DNA, the CDR3 is TGTGCCAGCAGTTTCGGGCGCAGGGAGGGCTATGGCTACACCTTC.

This clonotype was detected ten times or more. This chain connects TRBV2 to TRBJ2-1; tentative D call: TRBD2 (6 bases). Germline V gene lookup returns CDR1 SNHLY and CDR2 FYNNEI. The CDR3 covers 15 residues. V lost 4 bases and J 6 bases, leaving 16 bases between the germline ends. The CDR3 region is CASSGEEGNGNEQFF. In DNA form, the CDR3 reads TGTGCCAGCAGTGGAGAGGAGGGAAACGGCAATGAGCAGTTCTTC.

The chain couples TRBV29-1 to TRBJ1-2, with 7 bases matching TRBD1. V shed 3 bases, J shed 7 bases, and the junction held 5 bases outside the gene matches. The CDR3 totals 12 residues. The germline V gene has CDR1 SQVTM and CDR2 ANQGSEA. The CDR3 sequence is CSVDGQEGGYTF. As DNA, the CDR3 is TGCAGCGTTGATGGACAGGAGGGTGGCTACACCTTC.

The chain has TRBV5-1 and TRBJ2-3; D unclear. This CDR3 is 15 amino acids long. The germline CDR1 and CDR2 sequences are SGHRS and YFSETQ. V lost 5 bases and J 0 bases, leaving 13 bases between the germline ends. The CDR3 loop is CASRAAMFSTDTQYF. CDR3 coding DNA: TGCGCCAGCAGGGCCGCAATGTTCAGCACAGATACGCAGTATTTT.

This clonotype was counted at least ten times. J is TRBJ2-1 and V is TRBV7-9, with 14 nucleotides matching TRBD2. The CDR3 totals 19 residues. The germline V gene has CDR1 SEHNR and CDR2 FQNEAQ (reference sequence). The V and J ends lost 5 bases and 6 bases, in that order; junction bases with no gene match: 15. The CDR3 DNA is TGTGCCAGCAGCGACCCGATGAGACTAGCGGGGGGGCCGAGCAATGAGCAGTTCTTC. The encoded protein is CASSDPMRLAGGPSNEQFF.

This clonotype was seen a few times. The chain uses TRBV11-2 and TRBJ2-3; D might be TRBD1 or TRBD2, each matching 6 bases. Germline V lookup: CDR1 SGHAT, CDR2 FQNNGV. V gave up 4 bases and J gave up 4 bases, with 18 bases separating them. The CDR3 totals 16 residues. The CDR3 here is CASSSPGAADADTQYF. The CDR3 coding sequence is TGTGCCAGCAGCTCCCCGGGGGCCGCAGACGCAGATACGCAGTATTTT.

This clonotype was seen ten or more times. This sequence joins TRBV12-3 or TRBV12-4 and TRBJ1-2, with 10 bases that match TRBD1. CDR3 size: 13 residues. The V segment lost 6 bases and the J segment 5 bases; nucleotides outside the gene matches: 3. CDR3: CASRTGGKYGYTF. In DNA form, the CDR3 reads TGTGCCAGCAGGACAGGGGGCAAGTATGGCTACACCTTC.

This clonotype was observed many times. The chain is built from TRBV6-9 and TRBJ2-7; TRBD2 might be the D (6 bases). V was clipped by 2 bases and J by 5 bases, with 22 bases between them. Germline assignment: CDR1 MNHGY and CDR2 SVAAGI. The CDR3 consists of 17 residues. This chain's CDR3 is CASSYPSTPGVGHEQYF. CDR3 nucleotides: TGTGCCAGCAGTTATCCAAGTACCCCGGGGGTGGGCCACGAGCAGTACTTC.

The chain uses TRBV6-5 and TRBJ2-6; D is possibly TRBD1 or TRBD2 (6 bases each). The ends were cut back, 0 bases at V and 2 bases at J, with 11 bases in the middle. Germline V gene data show CDR1 as MNHEY and CDR2 as SVGAGI. There are 17 residues in the CDR3. The CDR3 is CASSYSPGGAGANVLTF. The CDR3 nucleotides are TGTGCCAGCAGTTACTCACCCGGGGGCGCTGGGGCCAACGTCCTGACTTTC.

The chain carries TRBV7-3 and TRBJ2-1; D possibly uses TRBD1 or TRBD2 (7 bases each). The CDR3 totals 16 residues. The V gene's germline CDR1 is SGHTA and CDR2 FQGTGA. Trimming shortened V by 5 bases and J by 6 bases, and 20 bases separated the two germline ends. CDR3 sequence reads: CASSPGGPGGRNEQFF. Written as DNA, the CDR3 is TGTGCCAGCAGCCCCGGGGGGCCAGGGGGTCGCAATGAGCAGTTCTTC.